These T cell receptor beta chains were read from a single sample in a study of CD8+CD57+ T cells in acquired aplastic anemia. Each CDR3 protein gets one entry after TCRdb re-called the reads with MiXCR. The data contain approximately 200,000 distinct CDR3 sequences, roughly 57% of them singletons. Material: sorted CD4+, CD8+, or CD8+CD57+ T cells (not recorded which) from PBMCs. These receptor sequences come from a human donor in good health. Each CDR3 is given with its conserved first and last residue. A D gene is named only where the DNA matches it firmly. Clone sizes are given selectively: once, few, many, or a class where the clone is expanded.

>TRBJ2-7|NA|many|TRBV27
TGTGCCAGCAGTTCGGGAAAAGCCTACGAGCAGTACTTC
CASSSGKAYEQYF
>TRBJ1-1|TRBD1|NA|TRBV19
TGTGCCAGTAGGTGGACAGGAGTTGGAGAAGCTTTCTTT
CASRWTGVGEAFF
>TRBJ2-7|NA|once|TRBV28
TGTGCCAGCAGTTTGTCCACAACCGTCGCGAACTTC
CASSLSTTVANF
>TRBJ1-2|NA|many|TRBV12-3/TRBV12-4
TGTGCCAGCAGTTTAGTCTCCGGGAGGAATCCCTATGGCTACACCTTC
CASSLVSGRNPYGYTF
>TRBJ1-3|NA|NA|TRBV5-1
TGCGCCAGCATGGAGGGTACCTCTGGAAACACCATATATTTT
CASMEGTSGNTIYF
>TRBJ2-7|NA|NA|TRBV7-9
TGTGCCAGCAGCTTAGATGGTACGATACGTACCTACGAGCAGTACTTC
CASSLDGTIRTYEQYF
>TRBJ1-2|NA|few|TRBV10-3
TGTGCCATCTCCGAGTTGGAGGATGGCTACACCTTC
CAISELEDGYTF
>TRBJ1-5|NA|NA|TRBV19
TGTGCCAGTAGTAATGGGGCGCGGGATCAGCCCCAGCATTTT
CASSNGARDQPQHF
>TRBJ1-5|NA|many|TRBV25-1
TGTGCCAGCAGTGAACCCCTATCCGGGCTTCTTGAGGGCAATCAGCCCCAGCATTTT
CASSEPLSGLLEGNQPQHF
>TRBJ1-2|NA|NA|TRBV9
TGTGCCAGCAGCGCGGCGAGTGGCTACACCTTC
CASSAASGYTF